This T cell receptor (beta chain) was captured by sequencing in a study of blood T cell repertoires in COVID-19 (dated by TCRdb to about 2020). As for the study more broadly: Samples covering the acute and convalescent phases of COVID-19 were provided by collaborators in the United States, Italy and Spain. The repertoires were made available in a free public database intended to serve as a resource for research on the immune response to SARS-CoV-2. The sample metadata nearly always contained a de-identified subject ID, COVID-19 status, age in years and sex. Where HLA class I and class II types were available, the types were taken from metadata supplied by the sample provider, not from assay-based typing. Subjects who had been exposed to COVID-19, were actively infected with it, or had recovered from it provided the deeply sampled blood TCRbeta repertoires that made up the dataset. The prospective study material was composed of cDNA or gDNA derived from T cells, B-cell-depleted T cells, or PBMCs. The samples were drawn from two sources: the first 160 participants of the ongoing ImmuneRACE study, and 1,000 to 1,500 subjects contributed by 6 global collaborators. The full study reports these points: The amount of clinical and demographic metadata varied by source and participant and was provided uncurated.

As to this clone: The target of this receptor is not known. No base qualities exist here, and no much larger clone lies one base off it.

CDR1 SGHRS and CDR2 YFSETQ were looked up in the germline V gene. The CDR3, from cysteine to phenylalanine, totals 15 residues. CDR3 DNA only is kept here, 45 bases in frame from base 1. The germline V end is reduced by 6 bases and the J end by 0 bases; junction bases left unmatched: 9. The collaborating institutions used their own protocols to collect whole blood in K2EDTA tubes. Collaborator samples were shipped for TCRbeta analysis as frozen whole blood, isolated PBMCs, or DNA extracted from either sample type. The immunoSEQ Assay, a bias-controlled multiplex PCR, was used to amplify TCRbeta CDR3 regions from genomic DNA. Per the authors' processing: Within the assay, amplification of reference gene primers was used to estimate how many nucleated cells each sample contained. To quantify the absolute abundance of each unique TCRbeta CDR3 rearrangement, sequence reads were collapsed and filtered. For each sample, productive Simpson clonality was calculated as the square root of Simpson's diversity index over productive rearrangements. The table was pulled from immuneACCESS by TCRdb, which kept in-frame rearrangements only. Such tables lose some clones; where checked, under half of the loss comes from unresolved V genes, and the rest has no known cause. For V, J and clone size, that table is used; D and trimming come from the DNA. The table for this sample lists 95,000 to 150,000 clones; 80% to 90% of them were counted only once. The leading ten clones occupy 0.75% to 0.9% of the sample.

The specimen was peripheral blood. The sequence links TRBV5-1 to TRBJ2-7; 7 junctional bases match TRBD2. The TCR originated in a woman aged 45 to 65 with active or convalescent COVID-19. CDR3 region: CASTIYGGSSYEQYF. The DNA sequence reads TGCGCCAGCACGATTTACGGGGGGAGCTCCTACGAGCAGTACTTC.